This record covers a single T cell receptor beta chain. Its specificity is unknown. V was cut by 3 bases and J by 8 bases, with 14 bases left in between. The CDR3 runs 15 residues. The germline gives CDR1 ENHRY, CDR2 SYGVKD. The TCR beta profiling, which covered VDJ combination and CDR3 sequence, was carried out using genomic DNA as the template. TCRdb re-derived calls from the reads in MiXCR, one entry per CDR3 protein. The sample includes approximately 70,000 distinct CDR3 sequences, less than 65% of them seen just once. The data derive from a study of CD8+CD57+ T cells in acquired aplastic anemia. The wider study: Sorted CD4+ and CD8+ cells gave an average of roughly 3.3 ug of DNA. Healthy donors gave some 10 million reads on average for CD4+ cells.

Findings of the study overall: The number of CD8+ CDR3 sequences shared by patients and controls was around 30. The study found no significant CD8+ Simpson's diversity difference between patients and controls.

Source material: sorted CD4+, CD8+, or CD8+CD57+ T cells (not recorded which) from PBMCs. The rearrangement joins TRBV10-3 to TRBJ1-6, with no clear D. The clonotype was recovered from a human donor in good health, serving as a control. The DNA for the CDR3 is TGTGCCATCAGTGAACGTCAGTTAGGTGATTCACCCCTCCACTTT. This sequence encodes CAISERQLGDSPLHF.